This entry is about one T cell receptor beta chain. This specimen comes from a study of CD8+ T cells in alopecia areata. Treatment denoted: oral pan-JAK inhibitor, 5-10 mg twice daily. PBMCs served as the source from which CD4+ and CD8+ T cells were sorted. There are 13 residues in the CDR3. The germline CDR1 and CDR2 sequences are SGDLS and YYNGEE. V was cut by 0 bases and J by 7 bases, with 10 bases left in between. RNA, once extracted, was reverse transcribed into cDNA for use as the sequencing template. Assay used: immunoSEQ multiplex PCR; TCRdb lists only in-frame clones, some missing. The table has some 110,000 clones, less than 75% seen once; the top ten hold more than 10%.

Sequences were derived from CD8+ T cells sorted from blood, sampled at week 24, from a patient treated with tofacitinib. The chain couples TRBV9 to TRBJ1-1; no clear D. The receptor was isolated from a human donor with alopecia areata. For the CDR3, the DNA is TGTGCCAGCAGCGTAGAAGGCGGCGGTGAAGCTTTCTTT. Amino acids: CASSVEGGGEAFF.